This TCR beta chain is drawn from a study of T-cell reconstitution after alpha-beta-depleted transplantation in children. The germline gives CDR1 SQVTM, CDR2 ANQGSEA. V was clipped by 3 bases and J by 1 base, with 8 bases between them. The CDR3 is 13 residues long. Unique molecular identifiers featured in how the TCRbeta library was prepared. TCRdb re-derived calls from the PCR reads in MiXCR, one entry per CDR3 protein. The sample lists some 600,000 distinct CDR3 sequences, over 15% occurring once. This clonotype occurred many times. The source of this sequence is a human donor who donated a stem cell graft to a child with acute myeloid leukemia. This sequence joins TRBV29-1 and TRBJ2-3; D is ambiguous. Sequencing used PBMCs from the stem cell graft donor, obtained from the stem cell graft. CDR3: CSVDSAGTDTQYF. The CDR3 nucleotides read TGCAGCGTTGACTCAGCCGGCACAGATACGCAGTATTTT.